The 27 T cell receptor beta chains listed next were all sequenced from one sample in a study of T-cell memory formation after mild COVID-19. One entry per CDR3 protein, called by TCRdb with MiXCR from the 5' RACE reads. This table has about 350,000 distinct CDR3 sequences, around an eighth appearing once. What was sequenced was PBMCs or a T cell subset sorted from them (not recorded which). The receptors stem from a man aged 18 to 29 who had mild COVID-19 (a few samples of this study predate the infection). Cell type and time point are not known.

This clonotype was observed a few times. The chain combines TRBV21-1 with TRBJ2-7. TRBV21-1 is listed as a pseudogene. CDR3 length: 12 residues. Here the CDR3 reads CASSNGKHSGYV. The CDR3 DNA is TGTGCCAGCAGCAATGGTAAACACTCGGGGTACGTC.

The V and J genes are TRBV7-2 and TRBJ2-5, with 9 bases matching TRBD2. The CDR3 consists of 15 residues. The ends lost 5 bases at V and 5 bases at J; junction bases unmatched: 9. Germline CDR1 and CDR2: SGHTA and FQGNSA. Here the CDR3 reads CASSQGGGAGETQYF. The CDR3 coding sequence is TGTGCCAGCAGCCAAGGCGGGGGGGCGGGGGAGACCCAGTACTTC.

This rearrangement joins TRBV27 to TRBJ1-1; TRBD1 agrees at 9 bases. Germline V gives CDR1 MNHEY, CDR2 SMNVEV (reference sequence). J gave up 0 bases and V 3 bases, and 14 bases lay outside the gene matches. The CDR3 covers 19 residues. This CDR3 reads CASSFFQLRTGEVNTEAFF. CDR3 sequence (DNA): TGTGCCAGCAGTTTTTTTCAGCTCAGGACAGGGGAGGTGAACACTGAAGCTTTCTTT.

The V gene is TRBV20-1, the J gene TRBJ1-5; D is ambiguous. V gave up 2 bases and J gave up 5 bases, with 10 bases separating them. There are 13 residues in the CDR3. Germline V gene data show CDR1 as DFQATT and CDR2 as SNEGSKA (reference sequence). CDR3 DNA sequence: TGCAGTGCTAGAACTCGGGTGGATCAGCCCCAGCATTTT. Its protein is CSARTRVDQPQHF.

This clonotype was detected many times. The chain employs TRBV7-3 and TRBJ2-1; D is unresolved. V gave up 5 bases and J gave up 12 bases, with 23 bases separating them. This CDR3 is 15 amino acids long. CDR1 and CDR2 (germline): SGHTA, FQGTGA. CDR3 coding DNA: TGTGCCAGCAGCCCGGGCGCAGGATCCCAGAACCCGCAGTTCTTC. Translating it yields CASSPGAGSQNPQFF.

This clonotype was seen a few times. The chain employs TRBV5-1 and TRBJ2-2; TRBD1 is a possible D gene (5 bases). Germline V gives CDR1 SGHRS, CDR2 YFSETQ. This CDR3 comprises 12 residues. The V end lost 5 bases, the J end lost 7 bases, and 9 bases lay between the germline ends. The CDR3 nucleotides are TGCGCCAGCAGGGGGCAAAACGGGGAGCTGTTTTTT. Translated, it gives CASRGQNGELFF. The full variable domain, rest sourced from reference TRBV5-1 and TRBJ2-2, is KAGVTQTPRYLIKTRGQQVTLSCSPISGHRSVSWYQQTPGQGLQFLFEYFSETQRNKGNFPGRFSGRQFSNSRSEMNVSTLELGDSALYLCASRGQNGELFFGEGSRLTVL.

This CDR3 reads CASNLRGTEGSPLHF. The CDR3 DNA sequence: TGTGCCAGCAACCTGCGCGGGACAGAGGGTTCACCCCTCCACTTT. The V and J genes are TRBV5-4 and TRBJ1-6, with 7 bases identical to TRBD1. CDR1 SGHNT and CDR2 YYREEE come from the germline V gene (reference sequence). Trimming took 6 bases from V and 9 from J; bases not matched to a gene: 12. The CDR3 totals 15 residues.

The rearrangement joins TRBV7-2 to TRBJ1-4; D remains ambiguous. Trimming removed 2 bases from V and 8 bases from J, with 12 bases in between. Germline assignment: CDR1 SGHTA and CDR2 FQGNSA. The CDR3 consists of 14 residues. The CDR3 nucleotides read TGTGCCAGCAGCTTAATGGAGGGAGGAGAAAAACTGTTTTTT. Protein sequence: CASSLMEGGEKLFF.

The V and J genes are TRBV5-1 and TRBJ1-6, with no clear D. V lost 0 bases, J lost 0 bases, and 13 bases lay in between. The CDR3 has 18 residues. Germline CDR1 is SGHRS and CDR2 is YFSETQ. The CDR3 DNA reads TGCGCCAGCAGCTTGGCGGAGAGAAGGAACTCCTATAATTCACCCCTCCACTTT. Translated, it gives CASSLAERRNSYNSPLHF.

The rearrangement uses TRBV28 and TRBJ2-5, with D possibly TRBD1 on 5 matching bases. The V and J ends lost 6 bases and 2 bases respectively, with 7 bases between them. CDR3 length equals 12 residues. Germline-derived CDR1 and CDR2 are MDHEN and SYDVKM. CDR3 protein: CASSQGQETQYF. CDR3 in DNA: TGTGCCAGCAGCCAGGGTCAAGAGACCCAGTACTTC.

In this sample, this clonotype turned up a few times. The J gene is TRBJ2-1, the V gene TRBV20-1, with D perhaps TRBD1 or TRBD2 (6 bases each). CDR1 DFQATT and CDR2 SNEGSKA come from the germline V gene (reference sequence). V shed 6 bases and J shed 9 bases, with 15 bases lying between them. The length of the CDR3 is 12 residues. In DNA, the CDR3 is TGCAGTGCACCCCAACAGGGACTTGAGCAGTTCTTC. Protein: CSAPQQGLEQFF.

The V gene is TRBV24-1, the J gene TRBJ1-5; maybe TRBD1 (6 bases). This CDR3 comprises 20 residues. Trimming stripped 4 bases from V and 0 bases from J, with 24 bases between. Germline V gene data show CDR1 as KGHDR and CDR2 as SFDVKD. This CDR3 reads CATSEIGNREDPYSNQPQHF. DNA of the CDR3: TGTGCCACCAGTGAAATAGGGAACAGGGAGGACCCTTATAGCAATCAGCCCCAGCATTTT.

The chain recombines TRBV10-2 with TRBJ2-7; D call uncertain. The V end was cut by 5 bases, the J end by 2 bases, with 7 bases between. Per the germline V gene, CDR1 is WSHSY and CDR2 is SAAADI. The CDR3 is 12 residues long. CDR3 DNA sequence: TGCGCCAGCAGTCACCGGACCTACGAGCAGTACTTC. It codes for CASSHRTYEQYF.

V is TRBV27 and J is TRBJ1-5; 7 nucleotides match TRBD1. V was pared by 2 bases and J by 2 bases, with 3 bases of the junction left unmatched. The CDR3 has 15 residues. Germline V gene data show CDR1 as MNHEY and CDR2 as SMNVEV (reference sequence). For the CDR3, the DNA is TGTGCCAGCAGTTTAGACAGGGTTGGCAATCAGCCCCAGCATTTT. Amino acid sequence: CASSLDRVGNQPQHF.

This clonotype was seen a handful of times. The J gene is TRBJ2-3, the V gene TRBV7-2; 10 bases align to TRBD2. V shed 3 bases and J 5 bases; nucleotides not matched to a gene: 14. CDR1 is SGHTA, CDR2 FQGNSA, per germline. The CDR3 consists of 18 residues. This chain's CDR3 is CASSFQVKAGGPLDTQYF. The CDR3, as DNA: TGTGCCAGCAGCTTTCAGGTTAAAGCGGGGGGGCCATTAGATACGCAGTATTTT.

This chain joins TRBV15 and TRBJ1-5; D uncertain. Trimming removed 3 bases from V and 9 bases from J, with 15 bases in between. The CDR3 contains 14 residues. The germline V gene has CDR1 LNHNV and CDR2 YYDKDF (reference sequence). The CDR3 here is CATSRDSYSGPQHF. Written as DNA, the CDR3 is TGTGCCACCAGCAGGGATTCGTACAGCGGGCCCCAGCATTTT.

This clonotype was found a few times. The chain recombines TRBV7-9 with TRBJ1-6; D remains ambiguous. The CDR3 covers 11 residues. The germline V gene encodes CDR1 SEHNR and CDR2 FQNEAQ (reference sequence). The V end lost 2 bases, the J end lost 10 bases, and 3 bases lay between the germline ends. The CDR3 protein is CASSLRSPLHF. CDR3 DNA: TGTGCCAGCAGCTTACGCTCACCCCTCCACTTT.

The CDR3 bases are TGCAGTGCTACGGACAGGGTAGGAGAGACCCAGTACTTC. Translated, it gives CSATDRVGETQYF. The genes are TRBV20-1 and TRBJ2-5; 8 bases are a match to TRBD1. Losses at the gene ends were 4 bases for V and 4 bases for J; bases not matched to a gene: 5. CDR3 length: 13 residues. Germline CDR1 reads DFQATT; CDR2 reads SNEGSKA (reference sequence).

The chain uses TRBV16 and TRBJ1-2; 10 bases map to TRBD1. The V gene's germline CDR1 is KGHSY and CDR2 FQNENV. J gave up 7 bases and V 6 bases, and 8 bases lay outside the gene matches. The CDR3 extends over 14 amino acids. CDR3 protein: CASSPGTGAVGYTF. DNA for the CDR3: TGTGCCAGCAGTCCCGGGACAGGGGCAGTTGGCTACACCTTC.

As concerns this clonotype: Possible read error: a much larger clone is one base away. V and J are TRBV9 and TRBJ2-2, with 8 bases lining up with TRBD1. The CDR3 sequence is 16 residues long. Germline V CDR1 and CDR2: SGDLS, YYNGEE. V trimming: 3 bases; J trimming: 0 bases; junction bases outside the gene matches: 4. CDR3 DNA sequence: TGTGCCAGCAGCGCCCGGGACAGGTCGAACACCGGGGAGCTGTTTTTT. It codes for CASSARDRSNTGELFF.

V gene TRBV7-3 combines with J gene TRBJ1-5; a weak D match, TRBD1 (6 bases). Germline CDR1 SGHTA, CDR2 FQGTGA. This CDR3 is built from 17 residues. The V end lost 2 bases, the J end lost 4 bases, and 18 bases lay between the germline ends. CDR3 sequence: CASSLPADRNRNQPQHF. The CDR3 region has the DNA TGTGCCAGCAGCTTACCTGCCGACAGGAACCGAAATCAGCCCCAGCATTTT.

The rearrangement uses TRBV4-1 and TRBJ1-5; 7 bases are shared with TRBD1. CDR1 MGHRA and CDR2 YSYEKL come from the germline V gene. This CDR3 spans 16 amino acids. Losses at the gene ends were 2 bases for V and 3 bases for J; bases not matched to a gene: 7. This CDR3 reads CASSQSRDRDNQPQHF. The CDR3 bases are TGCGCCAGCAGCCAAAGCCGGGACAGAGACAATCAGCCCCAGCATTTT.

This clonotype was detected ten times or more. V gene TRBV12-3 or TRBV12-4 combines with J gene TRBJ1-1; possibly TRBD1 for D (6 bases). V gave up 4 bases and J gave up 5 bases, with 11 bases separating them. This CDR3 is 13 amino acids long. The CDR3 region is CASSSGEGTEAFF. The CDR3, as DNA: TGTGCCAGCAGTTCAGGGGAGGGAACTGAAGCTTTCTTT.

The chain couples TRBV6-2 or TRBV6-3 to TRBJ2-7; 12 positions agree with TRBD2. The CDR3 is 16 amino acids. The trim removed 5 bases at V and 2 bases at J, leaving 7 bases unmatched. The germline gives CDR1 MNHEY, CDR2 SVGEGT. The CDR3 here is CASSTLLAGGPYEQYV. Here the CDR3 DNA reads TGTGCCAGCAGTACCTTACTAGCGGGGGGACCCTACGAGCAGTACGTC.

The chain is built from TRBV11-2 and TRBJ2-1, with 10 bases fitting TRBD2. CDR3 length: 15 amino acids. Per germline, CDR1 SGHAT and CDR2 FQNNGV. V lost 6 bases to trimming and J lost 2 bases; unmatched junction nucleotides: 4. CDR3 sequence: CASRLSGGAYNEQFF. Written as DNA, the CDR3 is TGTGCCAGCAGGCTCAGCGGGGGGGCCTACAATGAGCAGTTCTTC.

This clonotype was seen at least ten times. The CDR3 spells CASSTRGSQETQYF. DNA for the CDR3: TGTGCCAGCAGTACACGCGGGAGCCAAGAGACCCAGTACTTC. This rearrangement joins TRBV6-5 to TRBJ2-5, with 7 bases aligning to TRBD2. This CDR3 has 14 amino acids. The J segment lost 1 base and the V segment lost 5 bases, leaving 4 bases of the junction unmatched. Per the germline V gene, CDR1 is MNHEY and CDR2 is SVGAGI.

At least ten counts were recorded for this clonotype. The rearrangement uses TRBV12-3 or TRBV12-4 and TRBJ1-2; D uncertain. Trimming cost V 5 bases and J 4 bases, with 20 bases left between them. The CDR3 runs to 16 residues. CDR3 sequence (DNA): TGTGCCAGCAGTCCCACCGAACTAAGGAGTGTCTATGGCTACACCTTC. Protein product: CASSPTELRSVYGYTF.